The clone carrying this TCR beta chain was seen a few times. The germline gives CDR1 LNHNV, CDR2 YYDKDF (reference sequence). V shed 4 bases and J 3 bases; nucleotides not matched to a gene: 5. The CDR3 consists of 14 residues. Using immunoSEQ multiplex PCR, the repertoire was profiled, and TCRdb retains in-frame clones only, with some absent. The sample has around 50,000 clones; 87% are singletons. This specimen belongs to a study of blood T cell repertoires in COVID-19. Study summary: The United States, Italy and Spain supplied acute and convalescent COVID-19 samples. PBMCs, B-cell-depleted T cells, or T cells provided the cDNA or gDNA that made up the material.

Patients at the Seattle site were enrolled during active infection and followed longitudinally. V gene TRBV15 combines with J gene TRBJ1-2; 7 bases are shared with TRBD1. This TCR was recovered from a woman aged 80 or older with COVID-19, enrolled during active disease. The sample consisted of peripheral blood. This CDR3 reads CATSTGGWDYGYTF. CDR3 nucleotides: TGTGCCACCAGCACAGGGGGTTGGGACTATGGCTACACCTTC.